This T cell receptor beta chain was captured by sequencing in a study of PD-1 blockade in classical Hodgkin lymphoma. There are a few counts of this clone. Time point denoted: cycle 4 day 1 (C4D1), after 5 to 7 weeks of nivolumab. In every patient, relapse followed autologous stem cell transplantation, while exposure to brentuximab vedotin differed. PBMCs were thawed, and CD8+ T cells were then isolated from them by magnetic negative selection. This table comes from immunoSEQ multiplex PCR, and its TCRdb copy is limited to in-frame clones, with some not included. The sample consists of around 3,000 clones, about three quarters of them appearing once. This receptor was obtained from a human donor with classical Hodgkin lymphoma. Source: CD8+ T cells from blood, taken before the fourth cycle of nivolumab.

The CDR3 bases are TGTGCCAGCAGTGACTCGGTAGGGGCAGGGTACAATGAGCAGTTCTTC. It encodes CASSDSVGAGYNEQFF. J is TRBJ2-1 and V is TRBV6-4, with D perhaps TRBD1 (5 bases). CDR1 and CDR2 from the germline V gene are MRHNA and SNTAGT. The CDR3 covers 16 residues. Trimming stripped 0 bases from V and 4 bases from J, with 13 bases between.